Below are 6 T cell receptor beta chains sequenced from a single sample in a study of vaccination and CD4 T cells after COVID-19. Their antigens remain unidentified. Stated treatment: approximately nine-day PBMC culture with coronavirus spike peptide pools or control peptides (ViraFEST assay). With the Oncomine TCR Beta short-read assay, DNA from cultured CD4+ T cells was sequenced. MiXCR was run by TCRdb on the PCR reads, yielding one entry per CDR3 protein. The table shows some 10,000 distinct CDR3 sequences, with 43% occurring only once. The sequencing sample was made of CD4+ T cells from blood, cultured in vitro. These receptors all stem from a human donor who had recovered from COVID-19.

Here the CDR3 reads CASRELGAGSTDTQYF. CDR3 bases: TGTGCCAGCCGCGAACTAGGTGCGGGGAGCACAGATACGCAGTATTTT. The rearrangement links TRBV27 to TRBJ2-3, with a tentative D call TRBD2 (6 bases). The CDR3 extends over 16 amino acids. The V gene lost 8 bases and the J gene lost 0 bases, with 18 bases spanning the gap. Germline loops: CDR1 MNHEY, CDR2 SMNVEV (reference sequence).

This clonotype was detected once. The chain links TRBV20-1 to TRBJ1-6, with no clear D. The germline V and J ends were trimmed by 1 base and 7 bases, with 11 bases remaining between them. The CDR3 totals 14 residues. Germline CDR1 DFQATT, CDR2 SNEGSKA (reference sequence). CDR3 nucleotides: TGCAGTGCTAGAGGGGCCACGGGGAATTCACCCCTCCACTTT. This encodes CSARGATGNSPLHF.

This sequence joins TRBV7-9 and TRBJ2-1; 7 bases line up with TRBD2. Germline CDR1 SEHNR, CDR2 FQNEAQ (reference sequence). V shed 2 bases and J 7 bases; nucleotides not matched to a gene: 5. The CDR3 runs 14 residues. CDR3 amino acids: CASSLTASGNEQFF. The CDR3 DNA reads TGTGCCAGCAGCTTAACGGCTAGCGGAAATGAGCAGTTCTTC.

The chain carries TRBV10-3 and TRBJ1-2; 7 bases are a match to TRBD1. Germline V gene sequence: CDR1 ENHRY, CDR2 SYGVKD. With 3 bases clipped from V and 1 base from J, the junction kept 14 bases outside the gene matches. This CDR3 spans 18 amino acids. CDR3 protein: CAISDPRQGLLFNYGYTF. The CDR3 nucleotides are TGTGCCATCAGTGACCCCCGACAGGGCCTACTATTTAACTATGGCTACACCTTC.

The chain employs TRBV2 and TRBJ2-5; the D is unclear. This CDR3 contains 12 residues. CDR1 SNHLY and CDR2 FYNNEI come from the germline V gene. Trimming removed 7 bases from V and 1 base from J, with 7 bases in between. CDR3: CASTASQETQYF. DNA of the CDR3: TGTGCCAGCACGGCGTCCCAAGAGACCCAGTACTTC.

This clonotype was counted between two and nine times. The chain employs TRBV5-4 and TRBJ2-6; TRBD1 agrees at 7 bases. Trimming at V came to 3 bases and at J to 0 bases, leaving 6 bases not matched to a gene. Germline CDR1 is SGHNT and CDR2 is YYREEE (reference sequence). The CDR3 totals 17 residues. In DNA, the CDR3 is TGTGCCAGCAGCTACCGATGGACAGGCTCTGGGGCCAACGTCCTGACTTTC. Amino acid sequence: CASSYRWTGSGANVLTF.